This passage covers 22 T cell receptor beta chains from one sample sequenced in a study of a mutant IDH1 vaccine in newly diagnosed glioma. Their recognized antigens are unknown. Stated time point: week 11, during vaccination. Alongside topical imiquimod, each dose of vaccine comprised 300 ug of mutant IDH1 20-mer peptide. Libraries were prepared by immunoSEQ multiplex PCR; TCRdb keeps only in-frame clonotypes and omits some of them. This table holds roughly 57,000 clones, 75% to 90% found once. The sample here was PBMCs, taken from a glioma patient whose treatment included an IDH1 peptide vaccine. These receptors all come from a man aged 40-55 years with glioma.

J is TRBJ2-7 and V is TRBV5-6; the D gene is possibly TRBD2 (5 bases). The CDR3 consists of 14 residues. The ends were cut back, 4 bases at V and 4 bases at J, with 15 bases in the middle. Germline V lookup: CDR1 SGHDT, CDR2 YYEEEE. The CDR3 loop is CASSPLYGEYEQYF. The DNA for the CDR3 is TGTGCCAGCAGCCCCCTTTATGGGGAGTACGAGCAGTACTTC.

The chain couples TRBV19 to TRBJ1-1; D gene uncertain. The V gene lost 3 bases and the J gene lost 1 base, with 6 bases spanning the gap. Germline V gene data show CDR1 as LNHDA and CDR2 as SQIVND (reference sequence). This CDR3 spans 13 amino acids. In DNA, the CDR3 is TGTGCCAGTAGTATTTACGGGAACACTGAAGCTTTCTTT. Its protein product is CASSIYGNTEAFF.

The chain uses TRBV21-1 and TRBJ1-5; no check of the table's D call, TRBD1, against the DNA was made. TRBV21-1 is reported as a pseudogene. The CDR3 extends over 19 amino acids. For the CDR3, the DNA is TGTGCCAGCAGCAAAGTGCGCCGGAGGGACAGGCAAAACAATCAGCCCCAGCATTTT. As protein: CASSKVRRRDRQNNQPQHF.

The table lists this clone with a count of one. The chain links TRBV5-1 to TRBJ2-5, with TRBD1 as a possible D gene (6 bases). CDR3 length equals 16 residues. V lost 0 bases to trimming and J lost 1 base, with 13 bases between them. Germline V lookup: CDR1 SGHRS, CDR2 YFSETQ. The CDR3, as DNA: TGCGCCAGCAGCTTGGCAGGGGCGTCTATCCAAGAGACCCAGTACTTC. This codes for CASSLAGASIQETQYF. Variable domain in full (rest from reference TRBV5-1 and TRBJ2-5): KAGVTQTPRYLIKTRGQQVTLSCSPISGHRSVSWYQQTPGQGLQFLFEYFSETQRNKGNFPGRFSGRQFSNSRSEMNVSTLELGDSALYLCASSLAGASIQETQYFGPGTRLLVL.

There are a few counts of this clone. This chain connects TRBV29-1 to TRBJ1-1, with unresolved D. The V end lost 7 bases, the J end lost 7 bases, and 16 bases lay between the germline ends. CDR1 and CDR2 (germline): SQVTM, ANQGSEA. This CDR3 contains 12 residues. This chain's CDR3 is CSANLILGEAFF. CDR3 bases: TGCAGCGCGAACCTGATCCTGGGTGAAGCTTTCTTT.

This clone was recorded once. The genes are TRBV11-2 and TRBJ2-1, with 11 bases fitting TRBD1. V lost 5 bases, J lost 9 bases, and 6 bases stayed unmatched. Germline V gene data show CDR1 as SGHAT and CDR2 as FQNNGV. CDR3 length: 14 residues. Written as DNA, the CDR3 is TGTGCCAGCAGCGGGGGGACAGGGGGTTTTGAGCAGTTCTTC. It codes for CASSGGTGGFEQFF.

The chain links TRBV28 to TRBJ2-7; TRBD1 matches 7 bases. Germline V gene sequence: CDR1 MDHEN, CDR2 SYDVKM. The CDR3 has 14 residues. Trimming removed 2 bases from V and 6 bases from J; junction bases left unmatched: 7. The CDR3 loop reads CASSLRGRLREQYF. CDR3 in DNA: TGTGCCAGCAGTTTAAGGGGGCGTCTTCGCGAGCAGTACTTC. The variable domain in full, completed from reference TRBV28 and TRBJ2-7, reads DVKVTQSSRYLVKRTGEKVFLECVQDMDHENMFWYRQDPGLGLRLIYFSYDVKMKEKGDIPEGYSVSREKKERFSLILESASTNQTSMYLCASSLRGRLREQYFGPGTRLTVT.

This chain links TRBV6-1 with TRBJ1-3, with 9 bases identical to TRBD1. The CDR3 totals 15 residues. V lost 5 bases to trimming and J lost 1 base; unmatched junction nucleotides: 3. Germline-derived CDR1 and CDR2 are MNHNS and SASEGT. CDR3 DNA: TGTGCCAGCAGTCCCGACAGGGGGTCTGGAAACACCATATATTTT. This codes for CASSPDRGSGNTIYF.

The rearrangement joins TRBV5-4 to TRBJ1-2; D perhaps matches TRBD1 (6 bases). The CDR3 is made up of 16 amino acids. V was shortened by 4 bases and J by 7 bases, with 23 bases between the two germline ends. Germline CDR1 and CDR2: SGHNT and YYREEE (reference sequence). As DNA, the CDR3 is TGTGCCAGCAGCCCGGACCGCGCAGGGGACCCTAGTGGCTACACCTTC. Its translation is CASSPDRAGDPSGYTF.

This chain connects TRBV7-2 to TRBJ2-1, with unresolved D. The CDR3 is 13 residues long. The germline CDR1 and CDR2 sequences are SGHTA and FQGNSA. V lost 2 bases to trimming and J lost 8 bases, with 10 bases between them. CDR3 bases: TGTGCCAGCAGCTTATCAGTTCCCCATGAGCAGTTCTTC. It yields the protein CASSLSVPHEQFF. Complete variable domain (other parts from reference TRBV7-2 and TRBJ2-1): GAGVSQSPSNKVTEKGKDVELRCDPISGHTALYWYRQSLGQGLEFLIYFQGNSAPDKSGLPSDRFSAERTGGSVSTLTIQRTQQEDSAVYLCASSLSVPHEQFFGPGTRLTVL.

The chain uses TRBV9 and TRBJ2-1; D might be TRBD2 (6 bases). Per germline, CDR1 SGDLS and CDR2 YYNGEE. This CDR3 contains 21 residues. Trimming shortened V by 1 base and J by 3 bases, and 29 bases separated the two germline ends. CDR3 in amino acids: CASSVTHGSRSSSEGYNEQFF. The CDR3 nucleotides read TGTGCCAGCAGCGTAACGCACGGGAGTCGCAGTTCGTCTGAGGGCTACAATGAGCAGTTCTTC.

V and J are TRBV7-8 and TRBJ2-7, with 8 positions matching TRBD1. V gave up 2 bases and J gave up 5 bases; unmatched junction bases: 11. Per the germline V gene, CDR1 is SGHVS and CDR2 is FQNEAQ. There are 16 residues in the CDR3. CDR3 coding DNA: TGTGCCAGCAGCTTATACGGGACAGGAAGAAGGGACGAGCAGTACTTC. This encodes CASSLYGTGRRDEQYF.

Here the CDR3 reads CASSWDREGYGYTF. In DNA form, the CDR3 reads TGTGCCAGTAGCTGGGACAGGGAGGGATATGGCTACACCTTC. This chain connects TRBV19 to TRBJ1-2, with 9 bases identical to TRBD1. There are 14 residues in the CDR3. Unmatched junction bases numbered 7, after V lost 6 bases and J lost 5 bases. Germline V CDR1 and CDR2: LNHDA, SQIVND (reference sequence).

The CDR3 loop reads CASSLVRQGAGEQYF. Here the CDR3 DNA reads TGTGCCAGCAGCTTAGTAAGACAGGGGGCAGGAGAGCAGTACTTC. This chain links TRBV7-6 with TRBJ2-7, with 10 bases aligning to TRBD1. CDR1 and CDR2 from the germline V gene are SGHVS and FNYEAQ. Trimming removed 1 base from V and 7 bases from J; junction bases left unmatched: 7. The CDR3 extends over 15 amino acids.

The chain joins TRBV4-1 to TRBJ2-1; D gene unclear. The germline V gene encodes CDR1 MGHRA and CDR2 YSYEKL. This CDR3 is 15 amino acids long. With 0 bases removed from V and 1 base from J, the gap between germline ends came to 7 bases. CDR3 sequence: CASSQEGRSYNEQFF. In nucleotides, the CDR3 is TGCGCCAGCAGCCAAGAAGGCAGATCCTACAATGAGCAGTTCTTC.

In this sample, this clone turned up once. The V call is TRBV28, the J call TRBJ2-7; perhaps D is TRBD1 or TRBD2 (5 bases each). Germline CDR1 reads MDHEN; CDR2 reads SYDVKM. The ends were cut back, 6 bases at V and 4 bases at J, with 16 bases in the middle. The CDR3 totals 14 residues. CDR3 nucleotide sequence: TGTGCCAGCAGAAGTGGGACGGGTTTGTACGAGCAGTACGTC. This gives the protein CASRSGTGLYEQYV.

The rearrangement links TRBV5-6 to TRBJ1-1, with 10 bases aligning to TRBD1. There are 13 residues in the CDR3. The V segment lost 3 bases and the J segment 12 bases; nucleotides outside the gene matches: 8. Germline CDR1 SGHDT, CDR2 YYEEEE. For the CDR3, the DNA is TGTGCCAGCAGCTCGGGGACAGGGGCCGCCACTTTCTTT. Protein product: CASSSGTGAATFF.

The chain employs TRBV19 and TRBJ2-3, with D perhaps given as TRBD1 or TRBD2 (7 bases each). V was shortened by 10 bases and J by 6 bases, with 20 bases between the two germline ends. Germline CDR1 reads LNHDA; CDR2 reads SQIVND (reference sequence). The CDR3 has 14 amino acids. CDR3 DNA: TGTGCCACTCACCAGGGGGGGAACGGTGATACGCAGTATTTT. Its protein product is CATHQGGNGDTQYF. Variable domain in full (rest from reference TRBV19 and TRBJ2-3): DGGITQSPKYLFRKEGQNVTLSCEQNLNHDAMYWYRQDPGQGLRLIYYSQIVNDFQKGDIAEGYSVSREKKESFPLTVTSAQKNPTAFYLCATHQGGNGDTQYFGPGTRLTVL.

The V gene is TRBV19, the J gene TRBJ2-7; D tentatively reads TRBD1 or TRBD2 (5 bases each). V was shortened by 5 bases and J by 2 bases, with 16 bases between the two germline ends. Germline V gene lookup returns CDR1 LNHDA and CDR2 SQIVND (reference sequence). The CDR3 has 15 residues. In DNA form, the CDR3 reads TGTGCCAGTAGTTCTCCCGGGGCTGGAGCCTACGAGCAGTACTTC. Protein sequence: CASSSPGAGAYEQYF.

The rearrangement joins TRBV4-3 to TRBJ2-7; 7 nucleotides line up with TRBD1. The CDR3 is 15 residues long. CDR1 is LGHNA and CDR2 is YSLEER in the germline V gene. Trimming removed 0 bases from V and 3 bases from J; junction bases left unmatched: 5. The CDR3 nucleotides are TGCGCCAGCAGCCAAGATGCAGGGGGTGTCTACGAGCAGTACTTC. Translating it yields CASSQDAGGVYEQYF.

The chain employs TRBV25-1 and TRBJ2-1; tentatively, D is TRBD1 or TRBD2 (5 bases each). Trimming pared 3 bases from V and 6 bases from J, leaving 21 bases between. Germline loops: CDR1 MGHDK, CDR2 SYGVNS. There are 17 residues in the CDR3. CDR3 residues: CASSDPRPGPVLNEQFF. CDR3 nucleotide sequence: TGTGCCAGCAGTGATCCGCGACCGGGACCAGTACTCAATGAGCAGTTCTTC.

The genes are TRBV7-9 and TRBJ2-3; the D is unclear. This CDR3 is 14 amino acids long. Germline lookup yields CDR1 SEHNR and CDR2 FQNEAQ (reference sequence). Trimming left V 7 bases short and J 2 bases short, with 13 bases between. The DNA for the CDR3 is TGTGCCAGCAACCTAAGACCCCCCACAGATACGCAGTATTTT. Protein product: CASNLRPPTDTQYF. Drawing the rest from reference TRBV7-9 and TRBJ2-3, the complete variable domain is DTGVSQNPRHKITKRGQNVTFRCDPISEHNRLYWYRQTLGQGPEFLTYFQNEAQLEKSRLLSDRFSAERPKGSFSTLEIQRTEQGDSAMYLCASNLRPPTDTQYFGPGTRLTVL.